This entry concerns a single T cell receptor (beta chain). Its antigen is undetermined. As to time point: pre-sensitization, week 0. Indicated treatment: therapeutic diphenylcyclopropenone sensitization with weekly scalp DPC. Each patch test followed a blood draw. The germline V gene encodes CDR1 KGHSH and CDR2 LQKENI. V gave up 4 bases and J gave up 9 bases; unmatched junction bases: 8. The CDR3 totals 13 residues. The data derive from a study of human T cells and chemical hapten exposure. Study in general: Diphenylcyclopropenone, dosed weekly to the scalp, was given to patients throughout the roughly 25-week study. Enrolled patients were predominantly female and had alopecia areata, totalis or universalis.

TCRdb re-derived calls from the RACE reads in MiXCR, one entry per CDR3 protein. Among tens of thousands of distinct CDR3 sequences listed, 6.7% were seen once. Study results and caveats: After DPC sensitization, TCRs above 1 in 1000 frequency showed no change.

The clonotype comes from a woman in her 30s with alopecia areata. Some clones in this sample may be carry-over from other donors' samples. V usage is TRBV18 and J usage is TRBJ1-2, with TRBD1 matching over 7 bases. The sequencing used whole blood, collected in connection with sensitization to the hapten diphenylcyclopropenone (DPC). In DNA form, the CDR3 reads TGTGCCAGCTCACGGGACAGTTACACGAGCTACACCTTC. Protein sequence: CASSRDSYTSYTF.